This T cell receptor beta chain was recorded in a study of blood T cell repertoires in COVID-19. Overall study context: Both acute and convalescent COVID-19 samples were obtained from the United States, Italy and Spain.

CDR3 size: 17 residues. Produced via immunoSEQ multiplex PCR; TCRdb's table is partial and in-frame only. Of about 400,000 clones in the sample, around 89% are singletons; the top ten hold 4.3%. Sequencing used peripheral blood. The chain has TRBV21-1 and TRBJ2-1; TRBD2, the table's D call, lacks a check against the DNA. TRBV21-1 is reported as a pseudogene. The TCR originated in a woman aged 25 to 39 with acute or convalescent COVID-19. The DNA of the CDR3 is TGTGCCAGCAGCAAATTTTGGGCTAGCGGGGGGGGAAATGAGCAGTTCTTC. Protein: CASSKFWASGGGNEQFF.